Given below is one T cell receptor beta chain in context. These data come from a study of shared T cell receptors in the human thymus. Generated by immunoSEQ multiplex PCR, the TCRdb table keeps only in-frame clones and is missing some. Seen here are about 660,000 clones, over 75% observed once, and the top ten hold about 0.0094%. A further study also used this sample, focusing on human thymus T cells. That source notes: Immunologically healthy infants in Finland undergoing congenital heart defect surgery were the donors. Resections that were taken during corrective heart surgery supplied the thymus tissue. Gene usage (both V and J) appeared biased in thymic and blood repertoires. Unrelated individuals were reported by related research to share highly overlapping thymic repertoires.

The clonotype was recovered from a boy in the first two years of life with a congenital heart defect. Material: thymocytes.

The CDR3 DNA sequence: TGTGCCAGCAGGGCCGGGACAGGTTCTGCTTTCTTT. Its translation is CASRAGTGSAFF. The chain carries TRBV5-5 and TRBJ1-1; TRBD1 matches at 8 bases. Germline CDR1 is SGHKS and CDR2 is YYEKEE (reference sequence). There are 12 residues in the CDR3. J lost 11 bases, V lost 5 bases, and 8 bases had no gene match.